This T cell receptor (beta chain) was identified during a study of T cell repertoires in cytomegalovirus infection. Study information: HLA-C-restricted CMV epitopes, recently identified, and well-studied HLA-B-restricted ones were used by the study. Indicated by public TCR beta signatures were CMV infection and matching HLA type.

A note on this clonotype: As yet, its antigen is unknown.

Study-level points and caveats: Cumulative public TCR beta family frequency identified carriers of CMV plus the relevant HLA. HLA-C-restricted CMV clonotypes gave the most frequent clonotype in two of eight donors.

TCRdb reanalysed the reads using MiXCR and keeps one entry per CDR3 protein. The sample carries about 220,000 distinct CDR3 sequences, about 38% recorded once. The V gene lost 1 base and the J gene lost 5 bases, with 11 bases spanning the gap. The germline gives CDR1 SGHTA, CDR2 FQGNSA. The CDR3 has 14 residues. This sequence joins TRBV7-2 and TRBJ1-1; D possibly corresponds to TRBD1 (6 bases). The sequenced sample was CD8+ T cells from cultured PBMCs, obtained from culture after CMV antigen stimulation. The clonotype comes from a human donor in good health (CMV status not recorded). Some clones in this sample may be carry-over from other donors' samples. The CDR3 sequence: CASSLVGHRTEAFF. CDR3 in DNA: TGTGCCAGCAGCTTAGTGGGACATCGAACTGAAGCTTTCTTT. Supplemented by reference TRBV7-2 and TRBJ1-1, the full variable domain reads GAGVSQSPSNKVTEKGKDVELRCDPISGHTALYWYRQSLGQGLEFLIYFQGNSAPDKSGLPSDRFSAERTGGSVSTLTIQRTQQEDSAVYLCASSLVGHRTEAFFGQGTRLTVV.